These 31 T cell receptor beta chains came from one sample sequenced in a study of T cells in localized non-small cell lung cancer. The table came from immunoSEQ multiplex PCR; TCRdb's copy has only in-frame clones and leaves some out. The data contain fewer than 5,000 clones, under 50% of them seen just once; the ten biggest clones take up 6.2%. The sequences come from lung tumor tissue, collected before any cancer treatment. These receptor sequences come from a woman aged 35 to 69 with stage I lung adenocarcinoma.

In its sample, this clone was seen once. This rearrangement joins TRBV29-1 to TRBJ1-2, with a possible D match to TRBD1 (6 bases). V was cut by 6 bases and J by 2 bases, with 10 bases left in between. This CDR3 spans 12 amino acids. Germline loops: CDR1 SQVTM, CDR2 ANQGSEA. The CDR3 region is CSVSDRNYGYTF. The CDR3 region has the DNA TGCAGCGTCTCCGACAGGAACTATGGCTACACCTTC. The full variable domain, with the rest looked up from reference TRBV29-1 and TRBJ1-2, is SAVISQKPSRDICQRGTSLTIQCQVDSQVTMMFWYRQQPGQSLTLIATANQGSEATYESGFVIDKFPISRPNLTFSTLTVSNMSPEDSSIYLCSVSDRNYGYTFGSGTRLTVV.

J is TRBJ2-7 and V is TRBV18; D remains unclear. The CDR3 extends over 15 amino acids. Trimming cost V 3 bases and J 2 bases, with 14 bases left between them. CDR1 KGHSH and CDR2 LQKENI come from the germline V gene. CDR3 bases: TGTGCCAGCTCACCTACCAATACAGCTACCTACGAGCAGTACTTC. It yields the protein CASSPTNTATYEQYF.

The chain is built from TRBV6-8 and TRBJ2-7, with D tentatively TRBD1 (5 bases). Trimming removed 8 bases at V and 2 bases at J, with 10 bases between. The length of the CDR3 is 12 residues. Germline-derived CDR1 and CDR2 are MNHGY and SAAAGT. CDR3 loop: CASGAWAYEQYF. In DNA, the CDR3 is TGTGCCAGCGGGGCATGGGCCTACGAGCAGTACTTC.

This sequence joins TRBV6-8 and TRBJ1-2; no clear D gene. CDR1 and CDR2 from the germline V gene are MNHGY and SAAAGT. The CDR3 totals 13 residues. The V end lost 4 bases, the J end lost 1 base, and 7 bases lay between the germline ends. CDR3 DNA sequence: TGTGCCAGCAGTTTCTCGATTAACTATGGCTACACCTTC. It translates to CASSFSINYGYTF.

V and J are TRBV4-1 and TRBJ2-4; maybe TRBD2 (6 bases). The CDR3 loop spans 13 amino acids. CDR1 is MGHRA and CDR2 is YSYEKL in the germline V gene. Trimming removed 0 bases from V and 13 bases from J, with 13 bases in between. DNA of the CDR3: TGCGCCAGCAGCCAAGACCTAGCGCCTCAACAGTACTTC. This sequence encodes CASSQDLAPQQYF.

The chain carries TRBV19 and TRBJ2-1, with 7 nucleotides matching TRBD1. V shed 7 bases and J 1 base; nucleotides not matched to a gene: 10. CDR1 LNHDA and CDR2 SQIVND come from the germline V gene (reference sequence). The CDR3 is 16 amino acids. The CDR3 loop reads CASKGGSGRSYNEQFF. Here the CDR3 DNA reads TGTGCCAGTAAAGGGGGCAGCGGTCGGTCCTACAATGAGCAGTTCTTC.

The chain uses TRBV7-5 and TRBJ2-2; TRBD2 is the table's D call, not checked against the DNA. TRBV7-5 corresponds to a pseudogene. The CDR3 extends over 14 amino acids. The CDR3 is CASSPSGNTGELFF. CDR3 bases: TGTGCCAGCAGCCCCAGCGGGAACACCGGGGAGCTGTTTTTT.

By share of the sample, this clone is large. The gene calls are TRBV11-3 and TRBJ2-4, with a possible D match to TRBD1 (6 bases). Germline V gene lookup returns CDR1 SGHNT and CDR2 YENEEA. V was shortened by 5 bases and J by 0 bases, with 11 bases between the two germline ends. The CDR3 spans 15 residues. In DNA form, the CDR3 reads TGTGCCAGCAGCCTCCAGGGGTCAGCCAAAAACATTCAGTACTTC. Translation gives CASSLQGSAKNIQYF.

The V and J genes are TRBV19 and TRBJ2-5; D may match TRBD1 or TRBD2 (5 bases each). Trimming pared 6 bases from V and 4 bases from J, leaving 18 bases between. The germline V gene has CDR1 LNHDA and CDR2 SQIVND (reference sequence). This CDR3 contains 15 residues. The CDR3 nucleotides read TGTGCCAGTAGGGACCCCCGGGGCGGGCGAGAGACCCAGTACTTC. Its protein is CASRDPRGGRETQYF. The full variable domain, in which reference TRBV19 and TRBJ2-5 provide the parts outside the CDR3, is DGGITQSPKYLFRKEGQNVTLSCEQNLNHDAMYWYRQDPGQGLRLIYYSQIVNDFQKGDIAEGYSVSREKKESFPLTVTSAQKNPTAFYLCASRDPRGGRETQYFGPGTRLLVL.

The V call is TRBV5-1, the J call TRBJ2-5, with 13 bases fitting TRBD2. The V gene's germline CDR1 is SGHRS and CDR2 YFSETQ. CDR3 length equals 17 residues. J gave up 4 bases and V 0 bases, and 6 bases lay outside the gene matches. As DNA, the CDR3 is TGCGCCAGCAGCTTGGCCGGGACTAGCGGGACGGTAGAGACCCAGTACTTC. Translation gives CASSLAGTSGTVETQYF.

This clone occurred once. The chain has TRBV16 and TRBJ2-7; 10 nucleotides match TRBD1. Germline V gene sequence: CDR1 KGHSY, CDR2 FQNENV. The CDR3 loop spans 17 amino acids. V shed 1 base and J 5 bases; nucleotides not matched to a gene: 11. CDR3 in amino acids: CASSQLGTGATGDEQYF. The DNA for the CDR3 is TGTGCCAGCAGCCAATTAGGGACAGGGGCGACAGGGGACGAGCAGTACTTC. Full variable domain (missing parts from reference TRBV16 and TRBJ2-7): GEEVAQTPKHLVRGEGQKAKLYCAPIKGHSYVFWYQQVLKNEFKFLISFQNENVFDETGMPKERFSAKCLPNSPCSLEIQATKLEDSAVYFCASSQLGTGATGDEQYFGPGTRLTVT.

This clone was counted only a few times. This chain links TRBV6-8 with TRBJ1-2, with a possible D match to TRBD1 (5 bases). Trimming shortened V by 6 bases and J by 2 bases, and 10 bases separated the two germline ends. Germline lookup yields CDR1 MNHGY and CDR2 SAAAGT. The CDR3 has 13 amino acids. The CDR3 nucleotides read TGTGCCAGCAGCCTCCGGGGGAACTATGGCTACACCTTC. Translated: CASSLRGNYGYTF.

The J gene is TRBJ1-5, the V gene TRBV2; D is unclear. The germline CDR1 and CDR2 sequences are SNHLY and FYNNEI. This CDR3 contains 14 residues. The ends were cut back, 6 bases at V and 3 bases at J, with 12 bases in the middle. Here the CDR3 DNA reads TGTGCCAGCAGGTCCGACGGAAACAATCAGCCCCAGCATTTT. As protein: CASRSDGNNQPQHF.

V is TRBV11-3 and J is TRBJ2-1; TRBD2 aligns across 7 bases. Per germline, CDR1 SGHNT and CDR2 YENEEA. This CDR3 contains 15 residues. The V segment lost 4 bases and the J segment 5 bases; nucleotides outside the gene matches: 8. The CDR3 loop is CASSSTGTINNEQFF. The CDR3 DNA sequence: TGTGCCAGCAGCTCGACCGGGACTATAAACAATGAGCAGTTCTTC.

The chain has TRBV15 and TRBJ2-7; 12 nucleotides agree with TRBD2. Trimming took 4 bases from V and 6 from J; bases not matched to a gene: 4. CDR3 length equals 14 residues. Germline values: CDR1 LNHNV, CDR2 YYDKDF (reference sequence). CDR3 bases: TGTGCCACCAGCACTCGGACTAGCGGGACCGAGCAGTACTTC. Its protein product is CATSTRTSGTEQYF.

The V call is TRBV19, the J call TRBJ2-3; unclear D gene. CDR3 length: 15 residues. Germline CDR1 is LNHDA and CDR2 is SQIVND (reference sequence). V lost 10 bases, J lost 2 bases, and 19 bases lay in between. Here the CDR3 reads CATSVRPYSTDTQYF. The CDR3 DNA reads as TGTGCCACCTCAGTCCGGCCCTATTCCACAGATACGCAGTATTTT.

V gene TRBV29-1 combines with J gene TRBJ2-7; a possible D gene is TRBD1 (6 bases). V lost 4 bases and J lost 2, with 9 bases in between. In germline, CDR1 is SQVTM, CDR2 ANQGSEA. The CDR3 contains 12 residues. The CDR3 DNA sequence: TGCAGCGTTGCCAGGGGTACCTACGAGCAGTACTTC. This encodes CSVARGTYEQYF.

This chain links TRBV19 with TRBJ1-5; 8 positions match TRBD1. This CDR3 region has 16 residues. Germline V lookup: CDR1 LNHDA, CDR2 SQIVND (reference sequence). With V trimmed by 4 bases and J by 1 base, 6 bases remained unmatched. CDR3 nucleotides: TGTGCCAGTAGTACTCTGAGACAGGGGAGCAATCAGCCCCAGCATTTT. Protein sequence: CASSTLRQGSNQPQHF.

This rearrangement joins TRBV29-1 to TRBJ1-2; D gene unclear. The CDR3 is made up of 12 amino acids. The V and J ends lost 4 bases and 4 bases respectively, with 10 bases between them. Germline loops: CDR1 SQVTM, CDR2 ANQGSEA. The CDR3 DNA sequence: TGCAGCGTTGCGGCAGCCACCTATGGCTACACCTTC. Its protein is CSVAAATYGYTF.

This clone was observed a handful of times. This sequence joins TRBV6-8 and TRBJ2-5; 14 nucleotides agree with TRBD2. The CDR3 totals 14 residues. V was clipped by 10 bases and J by 1 base; unmatched bases: 2. Germline values: CDR1 MNHGY, CDR2 SAAAGT. The CDR3 here is CAIGTSGSQETQYF. The DNA for the CDR3 is TGTGCCATCGGGACTAGCGGGAGCCAAGAGACCCAGTACTTC.

This chain joins TRBV19 and TRBJ1-1; 10 bases are shared with TRBD1. The CDR3 totals 17 residues. Losses at the gene ends were 3 bases for V and 3 bases for J; bases not matched to a gene: 10. Germline V gene data show CDR1 as LNHDA and CDR2 as SQIVND (reference sequence). The CDR3 sequence is CASSIRDRGSWYTEAFF. For the CDR3, the DNA is TGTGCCAGTAGTATCCGGGACAGGGGTAGTTGGTACACTGAAGCTTTCTTT.

The chain employs TRBV30 and TRBJ2-7, with D maybe TRBD2 (6 bases). The CDR3 totals 12 residues. Trimming cost V 5 bases and J 4 bases, with 12 bases left between them. Germline CDR1 is GTSNPN and CDR2 is SVGIG (reference sequence). CDR3 nucleotides: TGTGCCTGGCGGGAGATGATTTACGAGCAGTACTTC. Its protein is CAWREMIYEQYF.

This clone was observed many times. The CDR3 protein is CASSLSDRWGGYTF. CDR3 sequence (DNA): TGTGCCAGCAGCTTATCCGACAGGTGGGGGGGCTACACCTTC. The chain carries TRBV11-3 and TRBJ1-2; D might be TRBD1 (6 bases). This CDR3 is built from 14 residues. From germline, CDR1 is SGHNT and CDR2 YENEEA. V was pared by 2 bases and J by 8 bases, with 15 bases between.

In its sample, this clone was seen a few times. V gene TRBV6-8 combines with J gene TRBJ2-3, with 8 bases matching TRBD2. CDR3 length: 14 amino acids. Germline CDR1 and CDR2: MNHGY and SAAAGT. V lost 10 bases and J lost 6; bases outside the gene matches: 12. The CDR3 coding sequence is TGTGCCATCAGCCTCCCGGGCGGGGGGGATACGCAGTATTTT. It specifies CAISLPGGGDTQYF.

J is TRBJ2-7 and V is TRBV19; D is possibly TRBD1 (7 bases). Trimming took 4 bases from V and 4 from J, leaving 17 bases between them. Looked up from germline, CDR1 is LNHDA and CDR2 is SQIVND (reference sequence). This CDR3 region has 15 residues. The CDR3: CASSKDRREPYEQYF. The CDR3 DNA reads TGTGCCAGTAGTAAGGACAGGAGGGAACCATACGAGCAGTACTTC. Full variable domain (outside the CDR3, taken from reference TRBV19 and TRBJ2-7): DGGITQSPKYLFRKEGQNVTLSCEQNLNHDAMYWYRQDPGQGLRLIYYSQIVNDFQKGDIAEGYSVSREKKESFPLTVTSAQKNPTAFYLCASSKDRREPYEQYFGPGTRLTVT.

This clone appeared a few times. The rearrangement joins TRBV6-8 to TRBJ1-4, with no clear D. This CDR3 contains 17 residues. Germline CDR1 MNHGY, CDR2 SAAAGT. Trimming removed 0 bases from V and 0 bases from J, with 11 bases in between. CDR3 sequence (DNA): TGTGCCAGCAGTTACTCTCCAACCGATTCAACTAATGAAAAACTGTTTTTT. Translated: CASSYSPTDSTNEKLFF.

The genes are TRBV14 and TRBJ2-5; D is undetermined. Germline V CDR1 and CDR2: SGHDN, FVKESK. Deletions cut 4 bases from V and 0 bases from J, with 6 bases between. This CDR3 region has 13 residues. CDR3 coding DNA: TGTGCCAGCAGCCTGGGCAACCAAGAGACCCAGTACTTC. As protein: CASSLGNQETQYF.

By sample share, this clone is medium-sized. This chain's CDR3 is CASSFPGLAAYEQYF. In DNA form, the CDR3 reads TGTGCCAGCAGCTTTCCCGGACTAGCAGCCTACGAGCAGTACTTC. The chain carries TRBV11-3 and TRBJ2-7, with 8 bases matching TRBD2. The germline V gene encodes CDR1 SGHNT and CDR2 YENEEA. Trimming cost V 3 bases and J 2 bases; bases outside gene matches: 6. This CDR3 region has 15 residues.

The chain recombines TRBV19 with TRBJ2-1, with 10 nucleotides matching TRBD2. J gave up 2 bases and V 6 bases, and 10 bases lay outside the gene matches. The CDR3 is made up of 17 amino acids. The V gene's germline CDR1 is LNHDA and CDR2 SQIVND (reference sequence). The CDR3 reads CASSSTLAGVTYNEQFF. CDR3 in DNA: TGTGCCAGTAGCTCGACCCTAGCGGGGGTTACCTACAATGAGCAGTTCTTC. Full variable domain (missing parts from reference TRBV19 and TRBJ2-1): DGGITQSPKYLFRKEGQNVTLSCEQNLNHDAMYWYRQDPGQGLRLIYYSQIVNDFQKGDIAEGYSVSREKKESFPLTVTSAQKNPTAFYLCASSSTLAGVTYNEQFFGPGTRLTVL.

This clone has more than one count but fewer than ten. V gene TRBV11-3 combines with J gene TRBJ2-5, with D possibly being TRBD1 or TRBD2 (6 bases each). This CDR3 region has 14 residues. Trimming cost V 6 bases and J 2 bases, with 13 bases left between them. The germline CDR1 and CDR2 sequences are SGHNT and YENEEA. The CDR3 DNA reads as TGTGCCAGCAGGGAGGGGACAAATCAAGAGACCCAGTACTTC. As protein: CASREGTNQETQYF.

V gene TRBV19 combines with J gene TRBJ2-7; TRBD1 agrees at 7 bases. CDR3 length equals 14 residues. After removal of 6 bases from V and 3 bases from J, the junction contained 8 bases not matched to a gene. In germline, CDR1 is LNHDA, CDR2 SQIVND (reference sequence). The CDR3 sequence: CASRPPGTVYEQYF. The CDR3 DNA reads as TGTGCCAGTAGGCCCCCCGGGACAGTCTACGAGCAGTACTTC.